These 24 T cell receptor beta chains were sequenced from one sample in a study of human T cells and chemical hapten exposure. TCRdb reprocessed the RACE reads with MiXCR, giving one entry per CDR3 protein. The sample lists under 400,000 distinct CDR3 sequences, approximately 5% occurring once. Time point defined: pre-sensitization, week 0. Treatment noted: therapeutic diphenylcyclopropenone sensitization with weekly scalp DPC. The source material was whole blood, sampled in connection with sensitization to the hapten diphenylcyclopropenone (DPC). The source is a woman aged 45 to 65 with alopecia areata. Some clones in this sample may be carry-over from other donors' samples.

This clonotype was seen ten or more times. V is TRBV10-3 and J is TRBJ2-7; TRBD1 is a possible D gene (6 bases). The length of the CDR3 is 15 residues. Trimming took off 6 bases at V and 1 base at J, with 16 bases between the two ends. Germline V gene sequence: CDR1 ENHRY, CDR2 SYGVKD. CDR3 nucleotide sequence: TGTGCCATCAGGCGTACAGGGTCGATGTCCTACGAGCAGTACTTC. Encoded protein: CAIRRTGSMSYEQYF.

The table lists this clonotype with a few counts. The chain has TRBV29-1 and TRBJ2-7; maybe TRBD2 (5 bases). The V end lost 6 bases, the J end lost 0 bases, and 9 bases lay between the germline ends. CDR1 SQVTM and CDR2 ANQGSEA come from the germline V gene. The CDR3 covers 12 residues. The CDR3 region is CSVERNSYEQYF. CDR3 sequence (DNA): TGCAGCGTCGAGCGGAACTCCTACGAGCAGTACTTC.

This clonotype was recorded many times. The genes are TRBV11-2 and TRBJ2-7; D gene unclear. The CDR3 extends over 12 amino acids. Germline values: CDR1 SGHAT, CDR2 FQNNGV. V was shortened by 0 bases and J by 6 bases, with 6 bases between the two germline ends. The DNA of the CDR3 is TGTGCCAGCAGCTTAGACCCGGGCGAGCAGTACTTC. Protein sequence: CASSLDPGEQYF.

The rearrangement joins TRBV5-1 to TRBJ1-4; D may be TRBD1 (6 bases). Germline values: CDR1 SGHRS, CDR2 YFSETQ. The V end was cut by 3 bases, the J end by 0 bases, with 21 bases between. The CDR3 runs 19 residues. The CDR3 region is CASSSSTIQGVATNEKLFF. The CDR3 DNA reads as TGCGCCAGCAGCTCATCGACAATACAGGGAGTTGCAACTAATGAAAAACTGTTTTTT.

V and J are TRBV28 and TRBJ2-7; perhaps TRBD2 as D (5 bases). Germline V gene sequence: CDR1 MDHEN, CDR2 SYDVKM. The V and J ends lost 5 bases and 4 bases respectively, with 9 bases between them. The length of the CDR3 is 12 residues. The CDR3 region is CASSPRTYEQYF. The CDR3 nucleotides read TGTGCCAGCAGTCCCCGGACTTACGAGCAGTACTTC.

The chain carries TRBV7-9 and TRBJ2-2; 7 bases fit TRBD2. Germline V gene sequence: CDR1 SEHNR, CDR2 FQNEAQ (reference sequence). Losses at the gene ends were 4 bases for V and 4 bases for J; bases not matched to a gene: 6. The CDR3 length is 15 residues. The CDR3, as DNA: TGTGCCAGCAGCTGGGGAGGGGTACTCACCGGGGAGCTGTTTTTT. Translating gives CASSWGGVLTGELFF.

The chain is built from TRBV27 and TRBJ1-2; the match to TRBD1 covers 9 bases. Trimming took 2 bases from V and 4 from J; bases not matched to a gene: 11. Per germline, CDR1 MNHEY and CDR2 SMNVEV (reference sequence). The CDR3 extends over 17 amino acids. The CDR3 nucleotides are TGTGCCAGCAGTTTAACCCTGGGACAGGGTGTTAGCTATGGCTACACCTTC. This encodes CASSLTLGQGVSYGYTF.

This clonotype was observed at least ten times. The V and J genes are TRBV3-1 and TRBJ2-3, with 9 bases fitting TRBD1. The CDR3 is made up of 14 amino acids. The germline V gene has CDR1 LGHDT and CDR2 YNNKEL (reference sequence). V was pared by 4 bases and J by 6 bases, with 5 bases of the junction left unmatched. CDR3 coding DNA: TGTGCCAGCAGCCCTTTTGGACAGGGGGATACGCAGTATTTT. It codes for CASSPFGQGDTQYF.

The rearrangement joins TRBV7-9 to TRBJ2-3; D is unclear. CDR1 and CDR2 from the germline V gene are SEHNR and FQNEAQ (reference sequence). The CDR3 is 16 residues long. V lost 5 bases to trimming and J lost 2 bases, with 17 bases between them. In DNA form, the CDR3 reads TGTGCCAGCAGCCTAAGTCTGAGGTCGTCCACAGATACGCAGTATTTT. Its translation is CASSLSLRSSTDTQYF.

This clonotype was detected a few times. The genes are TRBV29-1 and TRBJ2-5, with 9 bases identical to TRBD2. Germline CDR1 reads SQVTM; CDR2 reads ANQGSEA. The CDR3 loop spans 14 amino acids. V lost 8 bases, J lost 4 bases, and 11 bases stayed unmatched. Here the CDR3 reads CSTSHSGSPETQYF. Here the CDR3 DNA reads TGCAGCACCAGTCATAGCGGGAGTCCAGAGACCCAGTACTTC.

This clonotype turned up a few times. The V gene is TRBV10-3, the J gene TRBJ1-1; perhaps TRBD1 as D (5 bases). Trimming shortened V by 7 bases and J by 1 base, and 10 bases separated the two germline ends. Germline CDR1 and CDR2: ENHRY and SYGVKD. The CDR3 runs 13 residues. In DNA, the CDR3 is TGTGCCATCATGTCCAGGGCGAACACTGAAGCTTTCTTT. As protein: CAIMSRANTEAFF.

J is TRBJ2-5 and V is TRBV5-1; tentative D call: TRBD1 (5 bases). CDR3 length: 15 residues. Germline assignment: CDR1 SGHRS and CDR2 YFSETQ. V shed 4 bases and J shed 1 base, with 14 bases lying between them. In DNA, the CDR3 is TGCGCCAGCAGCCCTCGGCAGGGCATCCAAGAGACCCAGTACTTC. Translated, it gives CASSPRQGIQETQYF.

In this sample, this clonotype turned up many times. The V call is TRBV4-3, the J call TRBJ2-7; D is unresolved. V was clipped by 5 bases and J by 7 bases, with 21 bases between them. Germline CDR1 is LGHNA and CDR2 is YSLEER. The CDR3 is 15 amino acids. The CDR3, as DNA: TGCGCCAGCAGCTCGACACCGGGTCTGTCTAAGGAGCAGTACTTC. Its translation is CASSSTPGLSKEQYF.

Notes on this clonotype: This may arise from a read error, as a much more abundant clone is one base away. The rearrangement joins TRBV3-1 to TRBJ2-2, with D perhaps matching TRBD1 (6 bases). This CDR3 has 17 residues. Germline V gene lookup returns CDR1 LGHDT and CDR2 YNNKEL (reference sequence). V dropped 7 bases and J dropped 1 base, with 19 bases sitting between them. CDR3 protein: CASTPRDTPLNTGELFF. The CDR3, as DNA: TGTGCCAGCACCCCACGGGACACTCCCTTGAACACCGGGGAGCTGTTTTTT. The full variable domain, with the rest looked up from reference TRBV3-1 and TRBJ2-2, is DTAVSQTPKYLVTQMGNDKSIKCEQNLGHDTMYWYKQDSKKFLKIMFSYNNKELIINETVPNRFSPKSPDKAHLNLHINSLELGDSAVYFCASTPRDTPLNTGELFFGEGSRLTVL.

This clonotype was found many times. This sequence joins TRBV18 and TRBJ2-1, with no clear D. This CDR3 contains 10 residues. The germline gives CDR1 KGHSH, CDR2 LQKENI. Trimming shortened V by 6 bases and J by 7 bases, and 4 bases separated the two germline ends. In DNA, the CDR3 is TGTGCCAGCTCCTTAAATGAGCAGTTCTTC. Protein product: CASSLNEQFF.

There are a few counts of this clonotype. The rearrangement uses TRBV12-3 or TRBV12-4 and TRBJ2-4; unclear D gene. This CDR3 spans 14 amino acids. V was trimmed by 2 bases and J by 1 base, leaving 6 bases between them. Here the CDR3 reads CASSLRSAKNIQYF. The CDR3 nucleotides are TGTGCCAGCAGTTTAAGATCGGCCAAAAACATTCAGTACTTC.

This clonotype was counted only a few times. The chain employs TRBV7-2 and TRBJ2-3, with D unclear. V was shortened by 5 bases and J by 4 bases, with 13 bases between the two germline ends. The CDR3 extends over 14 amino acids. CDR1 is SGHTA, CDR2 FQGNSA, per germline. The DNA for the CDR3 is TGTGCCAGCAGCCCCGACCGGGTCCCAGATACGCAGTATTTT. This sequence encodes CASSPDRVPDTQYF.

In its sample, this clonotype was seen a few times. This chain uses TRBV5-1 with TRBJ2-1, with 8 bases aligning to TRBD1. The CDR3 runs to 15 residues. Trimming at V came to 0 bases and at J to 9 bases, leaving 8 bases not matched to a gene. Germline lookup yields CDR1 SGHRS and CDR2 YFSETQ. DNA of the CDR3: TGCGCCAGCAGCTTGGAGGGACAGGCCTTCGGTGAGCAGTTCTTC. It codes for CASSLEGQAFGEQFF.

The rearrangement uses TRBV5-4 and TRBJ2-7; TRBD2 matches 10 bases. The germline CDR1 and CDR2 sequences are SGHNT and YYREEE (reference sequence). This CDR3 region has 15 residues. With 1 base clipped from V and 2 bases from J, the junction kept 3 bases outside the gene matches. In nucleotides, the CDR3 is TGTGCCAGCAGCTTGCGCCTAGCGGGGGCCTACGAGCAGTACTTC. This codes for CASSLRLAGAYEQYF.

This clonotype was observed at least ten times. The chain has TRBV12-3 or TRBV12-4 and TRBJ2-2; 11 nucleotides line up with TRBD2. This CDR3 contains 15 residues. The V gene end was trimmed by 7 bases and the J gene end by 3 bases; junction bases not matched to a gene: 4. The CDR3 here is CASTLAGGHTGELFF. The DNA of the CDR3 is TGTGCCAGCACATTAGCGGGAGGGCACACCGGGGAGCTGTTTTTT.

In its sample, this clonotype was seen many times. The gene calls are TRBV7-2 and TRBJ2-1; 10 nucleotides agree with TRBD2. Germline lookup yields CDR1 SGHTA and CDR2 FQGNSA. This CDR3 contains 20 residues. With V trimmed by 5 bases and J by 0 bases, 16 bases remained unmatched. The CDR3 DNA sequence: TGTGCCAGCAGCCAGGGGTGGAGCGGGAGGGCCCGACTCTCCTACAATGAGCAGTTCTTC. Protein: CASSQGWSGRARLSYNEQFF.

The gene calls are TRBV5-1 and TRBJ1-6; perhaps TRBD1 as D (5 bases). The CDR3 is 13 residues long. V lost 4 bases to trimming and J lost 13 bases, with 15 bases between them. CDR1 and CDR2 from the germline V gene are SGHRS and YFSETQ. CDR3 in DNA: TGCGCCAGCAGCCCCGGGACGGATTATCCCCTCCACTTT. It specifies CASSPGTDYPLHF.

Worth noting for this clonotype: This may be a read error: a much more frequent sequence differs by one nucleotide. The J gene is TRBJ2-3, the V gene TRBV7-9; 12 nucleotides line up with TRBD2. Germline CDR1 SEHNR, CDR2 FQNEAQ (reference sequence). The CDR3 has 16 amino acids. The CDR3 nucleotides read TGTGCCAGCAGCCGGGAGACTAGCGGGAGTTTGGATACGCTGTATTTT. Protein product: CASSRETSGSLDTLYF.

This chain links TRBV4-1 with TRBJ1-2, with 7 nucleotides matching TRBD1. Germline V gene lookup returns CDR1 MGHRA and CDR2 YSYEKL. V trimming: 1 base; J trimming: 4 bases; junction bases outside the gene matches: 6. The CDR3 is 15 amino acids. The CDR3 reads CASSQAGGVGYGYTF. CDR3 in DNA: TGCGCCAGCAGCCAAGCAGGGGGGGTCGGCTATGGCTACACCTTC.